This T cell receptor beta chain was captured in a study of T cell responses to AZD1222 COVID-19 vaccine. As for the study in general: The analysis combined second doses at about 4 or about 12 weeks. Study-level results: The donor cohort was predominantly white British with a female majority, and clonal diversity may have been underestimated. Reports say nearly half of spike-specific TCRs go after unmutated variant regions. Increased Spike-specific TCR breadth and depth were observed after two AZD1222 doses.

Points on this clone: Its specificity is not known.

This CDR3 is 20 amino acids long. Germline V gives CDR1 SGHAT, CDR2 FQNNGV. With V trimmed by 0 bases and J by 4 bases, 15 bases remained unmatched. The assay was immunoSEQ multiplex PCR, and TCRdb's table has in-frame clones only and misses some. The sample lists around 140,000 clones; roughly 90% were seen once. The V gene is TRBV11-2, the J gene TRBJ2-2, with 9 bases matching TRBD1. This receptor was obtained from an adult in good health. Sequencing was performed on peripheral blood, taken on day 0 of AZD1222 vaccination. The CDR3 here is CASSLDRRTGVIRGTGELFF. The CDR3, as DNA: TGTGCCAGCAGCTTAGACCGACGGACAGGGGTCATAAGGGGCACCGGGGAGCTGTTTTTT.